The 25 T cell receptor beta chains below were found in one sample sequenced in a study of Tregs in tolerant kidney transplant recipients. Method: immunoSEQ multiplex PCR; TCRdb's copy keeps in-frame clones and lacks some. This table has around 2,200 clones, roughly 46% appearing once. Their specific antigens are unknown. Sequenced input: Tregs from blood cultured with allogeneic cells. These receptors were taken from a human donor in good health.

This clone is hyperexpanded within its sample. The chain employs TRBV7-9 and TRBJ1-5; maybe TRBD1 (5 bases). Trimming left V 0 bases short and J 4 bases short, with 7 bases between. Germline V gives CDR1 SEHNR, CDR2 FQNEAQ (reference sequence). The CDR3 loop spans 14 amino acids. The CDR3 spells CASSLAGANQPQHF. The CDR3, as DNA: TGTGCCAGCAGCTTAGCCGGGGCAAATCAGCCCCAGCATTTT.

The chain has TRBV4-1 and TRBJ2-1; 12 bases line up with TRBD2. The CDR3 is 19 residues long. Germline CDR1 MGHRA, CDR2 YSYEKL. Germline trimming cut 0 bases from V and 7 bases from J; bases unmatched to any gene: 13. In DNA form, the CDR3 reads TGCGCCAGCAGCCAAGATAGCCCCCGACTAGCGGGAGTGAGGAATGAGCAGTTCTTC. Protein: CASSQDSPRLAGVRNEQFF.

Turning to this clone: An end of the junction differs from the germline gene, which may be a read error. This chain connects TRBV20-1 to TRBJ1-1, with a weak D call TRBD1 (6 bases). This CDR3 has 8 amino acids. CDR1 and CDR2 (germline): DFQATT, SNEGSKA (reference sequence). CDR3 bases: TGCAGTGCGATGGGGGCGGTATTT. This gives the protein CSAMGAVF.

This clone was seen a few times. V usage is TRBV6-1 and J usage is TRBJ2-7; 9 nucleotides align to TRBD1. V dropped 6 bases and J dropped 2; count of bases not matched to a gene: 2. Germline lookup yields CDR1 MNHNS and CDR2 SASEGT. This CDR3 contains 13 residues. The CDR3: CASRTGGTYEQYF. The CDR3 coding sequence is TGTGCCAGCAGGACAGGGGGGACCTACGAGCAGTACTTC.

This sequence joins TRBV7-1 and TRBJ1-1, with D perhaps matching TRBD1 (6 bases). TRBV7-1 is an open reading frame whose function is uncertain. The CDR3 consists of 15 residues. V lost 5 bases to trimming and J lost 5 bases, with 18 bases between them. CDR3 residues: CASSKGGRRMTEAFF. For the CDR3, the DNA is TGTGCCAGCAGCAAAGGGGGGCGACGGATGACTGAAGCTTTCTTT.

The V call is TRBV6-5, the J call TRBJ1-6; D gene ambiguous. CDR1 and CDR2 (germline): MNHEY, SVGAGI. The CDR3 contains 16 residues. V was clipped by 0 bases and J by 9 bases, with 15 bases between them. The CDR3 coding sequence is TGTGCCAGCAGTTACTCGGCCCGCGCCCTCGCTTCACCCCTCCACTTT. Encoded protein: CASSYSARALASPLHF.

CDR3 sequence (DNA): TGTGCCAGCAGCGTGCCCGGCCTAGCGGAAGAGACCCAGTACTTC. This gives the protein CASSVPGLAEETQYF. J is TRBJ2-5 and V is TRBV4-2, with 7 bases fitting TRBD2. The CDR3 has 15 amino acids. Germline-derived CDR1 and CDR2 are LGHNA and YNFKEQ. The V gene end was trimmed by 5 bases and the J gene end by 3 bases; junction bases not matched to a gene: 9.

Only a few counts were recorded for this clone. V is TRBV18 and J is TRBJ1-4; no reliable D call. The CDR3 contains 16 residues. CDR1 and CDR2 (germline): KGHSH, LQKENI. The V end lost 0 bases, the J end lost 4 bases, and 12 bases lay between the germline ends. The chain's CDR3 is CASSPPVGSRNEKLFF. Here the CDR3 DNA reads TGTGCCAGCTCACCACCGGTTGGGTCCCGTAATGAAAAACTGTTTTTT.

This chain uses TRBV7-1 with TRBJ2-7; D unclear. TRBV7-1 is identified as an open reading frame with a role that is uncertain. V was shortened by 4 bases and J by 2 bases, with 12 bases between the two germline ends. The CDR3 has 14 residues. The CDR3 nucleotides read TGTGCCAGCAGCTTAGCAAGGTATACCTACGAGCAGTACTTC. Protein: CASSLARYTYEQYF.

The chain carries TRBV15 and TRBJ2-4, with 8 bases identical to TRBD2. J gave up 0 bases and V 0 bases, and 13 bases lay outside the gene matches. CDR1 LNHNV and CDR2 YYDKDF come from the germline V gene (reference sequence). The CDR3 loop spans 20 amino acids. As DNA, the CDR3 is TGTGCCACCAGCAGAGAACCGGGACTAGTAAAATCCCCAGCCAAAAACATTCAGTACTTC. Translated: CATSREPGLVKSPAKNIQYF.

The CDR3 loop is CASQDSSELEQFF. As DNA, the CDR3 is TGTGCCAGCCAGGACTCGAGTGAGCTTGAGCAGTTCTTC. This rearrangement joins TRBV18 to TRBJ2-1, with D maybe TRBD2 (5 bases). This CDR3 is built from 13 residues. Germline V CDR1 and CDR2: KGHSH, LQKENI. Trimming pared 8 bases from V and 9 bases from J, leaving 17 bases between. Full variable domain (remainder filled in from reference TRBV18 and TRBJ2-1): NAGVMQNPRHLVRRRGQEARLRCSPMKGHSHVYWYRQLPEEGLKFMVYLQKENIIDESGMPKERFSAEFPKEGPSILRIQQVVRGDSAAYFCASQDSSELEQFFGPGTRLTVL.

Worth noting for this clone: Other DNA sequences in the sample encode the same CDR3. The rearrangement links TRBV7-8 to TRBJ1-1, with D perhaps matching TRBD1 (5 bases). CDR1 SGHVS and CDR2 FQNEAQ come from the germline V gene. Trimming took off 1 base at V and 4 bases at J, with 13 bases between the two ends. The CDR3 totals 15 residues. CDR3 nucleotide sequence: TGTGCCAGCAGCTTAGGGGGAGGGGCTGGCACTGAAGCTTTCTTT. Protein: CASSLGGGAGTEAFF.

By sample fraction, this clone is medium-sized. The chain links TRBV6-5 to TRBJ2-5; TRBD1 matches at 12 bases. Germline CDR1 reads MNHEY; CDR2 reads SVGAGI. This CDR3 has 14 residues. J was trimmed by 8 bases and V by 4 bases; bases with no gene match: 5. The CDR3 nucleotides read TGTGCCAGCAGTTCGCCGGGACAGGGGGCCACCCAGTACTTC. Amino acids: CASSSPGQGATQYF.

This clone was found a few times. The chain links TRBV11-3 to TRBJ1-1; no clear D gene. This CDR3 comprises 13 residues. The germline CDR1 and CDR2 sequences are SGHNT and YENEEA. The V end lost 1 base, the J end lost 4 bases, and 7 bases lay between the germline ends. CDR3 coding DNA: TGTGCCAGCAGCTTAGGTCCCCTCACTGAAGCTTTCTTT. It codes for CASSLGPLTEAFF.

This chain connects TRBV15 to TRBJ1-5, with unresolved D. Trimming took off 4 bases at V and 9 bases at J, with 16 bases between the two ends. Germline V gene sequence: CDR1 LNHNV, CDR2 YYDKDF (reference sequence). This CDR3 has 14 amino acids. Here the CDR3 reads CATSTRAPWGPQHF. In DNA, the CDR3 is TGTGCCACCAGCACCCGGGCACCATGGGGGCCCCAGCATTTT.

The rearrangement links TRBV5-5 to TRBJ1-2; D is undetermined. The CDR3 covers 15 residues. The V end lost 4 bases, the J end lost 0 bases, and 13 bases lay between the germline ends. The V gene's germline CDR1 is SGHKS and CDR2 YYEKEE (reference sequence). For the CDR3, the DNA is TGTGCCAGCAGCCCGATTCGAGCTTCTAACTATGGCTACACCTTC. It translates to CASSPIRASNYGYTF.

The V and J genes are TRBV5-1 and TRBJ1-4; 11 bases map to TRBD1. The trim removed 7 bases at V and 8 bases at J, leaving 10 bases unmatched. The length of the CDR3 is 15 residues. The germline CDR1 and CDR2 sequences are SGHRS and YFSETQ. DNA for the CDR3: TGCGCCAGCGGGACAGGGGGTCGGGAGTCGGAAAAACTGTTTTTT. Protein: CASGTGGRESEKLFF.

The V gene is TRBV6-6, the J gene TRBJ2-1, with D hard to call. V was shortened by 4 bases and J by 3 bases, with 10 bases between the two germline ends. The germline V gene encodes CDR1 MNHNY and CDR2 SVGAGI (reference sequence). The CDR3 totals 14 residues. The DNA of the CDR3 is TGTGCCAGCAGTTCGTCTCTGGGCTACAATGAGCAGTTCTTC. This encodes CASSSSLGYNEQFF.

The gene calls are TRBV7-9 and TRBJ1-6; D possibly corresponds to TRBD1 (5 bases). From germline, CDR1 is SEHNR and CDR2 FQNEAQ (reference sequence). The CDR3 contains 14 residues. Trimming removed 5 bases at V and 4 bases at J, with 9 bases between. The CDR3 bases are TGTGCCAGCAGCCCTGGGGGGTATAATTCACCCCTCCACTTT. As protein: CASSPGGYNSPLHF.

This clone is labeled as medium-sized. The gene calls are TRBV5-5 and TRBJ1-5; no clear D gene. CDR1 SGHKS and CDR2 YYEKEE come from the germline V gene (reference sequence). The CDR3 is 13 amino acids. Trimming shortened V by 1 base and J by 7 bases, and 9 bases separated the two germline ends. CDR3 sequence: CASSLFPGQPQHF. The CDR3 region has the DNA TGTGCCAGCAGCTTGTTCCCAGGCCAGCCCCAGCATTTT.

The chain couples TRBV7-1 to TRBJ1-4, with D perhaps TRBD1 (5 bases). TRBV7-1 is labeled an ORF, and its function is uncertain. This CDR3 is 16 amino acids long. V shed 5 bases and J shed 3 bases, with 16 bases lying between them. CDR3 DNA: TGTGCCAGCAGCCCTCCCAGGGCAGGGTCTAATGAAAAACTGTTTTTT. Its translation: CASSPPRAGSNEKLFF.

This clone was recorded a few times. The V call is TRBV19, the J call TRBJ1-3, with D hard to call. The CDR3 runs to 12 residues. Trimming pared 7 bases from V and 4 bases from J, leaving 8 bases between. The germline gives CDR1 LNHDA, CDR2 SQIVND (reference sequence). The CDR3 protein is CASTIQGNTIYF. CDR3 in DNA: TGTGCCAGTACCATCCAAGGAAACACCATATATTTT.

This chain joins TRBV9 and TRBJ1-2; 11 bases fit TRBD1. Germline CDR1 SGDLS, CDR2 YYNGEE. The CDR3 runs to 15 residues. J was trimmed by 3 bases and V by 4 bases; bases with no gene match: 5. CDR3 in amino acids: CASSFPGQGDYGYTF. In DNA, the CDR3 is TGTGCCAGCAGCTTTCCGGGACAGGGGGACTATGGCTACACCTTC.

This rearrangement joins TRBV5-1 to TRBJ2-2; unclear D gene. The length of the CDR3 is 14 residues. V shed 1 base and J shed 2 bases, with 6 bases lying between them. Germline CDR1 is SGHRS and CDR2 is YFSETQ. CDR3: CASSLLLNTGELFF. The CDR3 nucleotides read TGCGCCAGCAGCTTGTTACTTAACACCGGGGAGCTGTTTTTT.

This sequence joins TRBV5-4 and TRBJ2-7; TRBD1 matches 8 bases. The V segment lost 0 bases and the J segment 5 bases; nucleotides outside the gene matches: 4. CDR3 size: 14 residues. CDR1 SGHNT and CDR2 YYREEE come from the germline V gene (reference sequence). Here the CDR3 DNA reads TGTGCCAGCAGCTTGGGACAGGGGTTCGACGAGCAGTACTTC. Protein sequence: CASSLGQGFDEQYF.